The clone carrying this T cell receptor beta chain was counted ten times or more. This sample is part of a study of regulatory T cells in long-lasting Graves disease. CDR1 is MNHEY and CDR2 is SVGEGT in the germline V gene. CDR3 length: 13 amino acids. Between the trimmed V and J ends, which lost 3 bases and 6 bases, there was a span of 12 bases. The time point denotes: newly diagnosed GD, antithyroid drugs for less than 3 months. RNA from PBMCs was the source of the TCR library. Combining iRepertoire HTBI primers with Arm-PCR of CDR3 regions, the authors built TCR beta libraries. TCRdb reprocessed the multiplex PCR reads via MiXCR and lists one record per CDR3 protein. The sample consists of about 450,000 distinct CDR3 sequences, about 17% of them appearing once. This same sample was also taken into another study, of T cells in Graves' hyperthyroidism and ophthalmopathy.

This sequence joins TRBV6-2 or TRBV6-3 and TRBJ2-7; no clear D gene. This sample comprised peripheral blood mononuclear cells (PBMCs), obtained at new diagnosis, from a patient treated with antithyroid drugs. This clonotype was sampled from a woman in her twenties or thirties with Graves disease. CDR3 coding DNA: TGTGCCAGCAGTTATTCCCCTTCCACCGAGCAGTACTTC. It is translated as CASSYSPSTEQYF.